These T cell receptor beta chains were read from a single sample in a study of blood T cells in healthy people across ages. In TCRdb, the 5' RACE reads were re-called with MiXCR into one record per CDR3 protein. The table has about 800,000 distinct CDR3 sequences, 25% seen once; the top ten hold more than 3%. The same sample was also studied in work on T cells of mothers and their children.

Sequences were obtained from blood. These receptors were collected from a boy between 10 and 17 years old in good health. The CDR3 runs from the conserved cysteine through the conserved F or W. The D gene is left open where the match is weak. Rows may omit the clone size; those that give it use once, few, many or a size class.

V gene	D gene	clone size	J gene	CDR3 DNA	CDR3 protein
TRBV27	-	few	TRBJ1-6	TGTGCCAGCTGCAAGAGCACCTATAATTCACCCCTCCACTTT	CASCKSTYNSPLHF
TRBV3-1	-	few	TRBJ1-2	TGTGCCAGCAGCCAAGAAGAGGGGGGAAGCGGCTACACCTTC	CASSQEEGGSGYTF
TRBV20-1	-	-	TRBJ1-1	TGCAGTGCTAGCGATCCTGGACAGATTCGAACTGAAGCTTTCTTT	CSASDPGQIRTEAFF
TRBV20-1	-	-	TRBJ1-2	TGCAGTGCTAGAGATATACAGTCATATGGCTACACCTTC	CSARDIQSYGYTF
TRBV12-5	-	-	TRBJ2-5	TGTGCTAGTGGTTTGGTACAAGGCCCAGGGACATCCGGGACCCAGTACTTC	CASGLVQGPGTSGTQYF
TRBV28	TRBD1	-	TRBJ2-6	TGTGCCAGCAGTTTTTTCGGGGGACAGGGGGTAGGTGGGGCCAACGTCCTGACTTTC	CASSFFGGQGVGGANVLTF
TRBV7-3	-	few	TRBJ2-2	TGTGCCAGCAGCTTAAGGGGCCAGGGCGGGGAGCTGTTTTTT	CASSLRGQGGELFF
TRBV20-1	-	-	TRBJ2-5	TGCAGTGCTAGAGCGGCCTGGCCGTACCGCCAAGAGACCCAGTACTTC	CSARAAWPYRQETQYF
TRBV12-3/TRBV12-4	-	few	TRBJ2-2	TGTGCCAGCAGTACCAATACAGGGAGGAAGCTGTTTTTT	CASSTNTGRKLFF
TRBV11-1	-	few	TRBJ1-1	TGTGCCAGCAGCATTCCCGCTGGGTATAGACCTGAAGCTTTCTTT	CASSIPAGYRPEAFF
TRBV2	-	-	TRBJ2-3	TGTGCCAGCAGTGAAGCTGGCTACACAGATACGCAGTATTTT	CASSEAGYTDTQYF
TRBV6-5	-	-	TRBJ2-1	TGTGCCAGCAGTTACCGTTCGGGAGAGGGTTTGCTTGAGCAGTTCTTC	CASSYRSGEGLLEQFF
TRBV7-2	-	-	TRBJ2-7	TGTGCCAGCAGCCCTCAAGGGCGGGTAGTGTACGAGCAGTACTTC	CASSPQGRVVYEQYF
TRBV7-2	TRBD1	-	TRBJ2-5	TGTGCCAGCAGCCCCCAGACAGGGGCCGAGACCCAGTACTTC	CASSPQTGAETQYF
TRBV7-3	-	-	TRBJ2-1	TGTGCCAGCAGCTTCGACGGCTACAATGAGCAGTTCTTC	CASSFDGYNEQFF
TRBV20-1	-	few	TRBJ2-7	TGCAGTGCTAGCGAGATCTCCTACGAGCAGTACTTC	CSASEISYEQYF
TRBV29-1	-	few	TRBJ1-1	TGCAGCGTTGAAGGAGGTGGCAGGGGAGTCCCTGAAGCTTTCTTT	CSVEGGGRGVPEAFF
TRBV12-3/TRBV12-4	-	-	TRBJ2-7	TGTGCCAGCAGTTTCCTTGTCCACGAGCAGTACTTC	CASSFLVHEQYF
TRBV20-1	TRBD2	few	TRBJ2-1	TGCAGTGCCTGGACTAGCGGTCACAATGAGCAGTTCTTC	CSAWTSGHNEQFF
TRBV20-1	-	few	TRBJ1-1	TGCAGTGCTAGAGATAACAGGGTGGGAGCTTTCTTT	CSARDNRVGAFF
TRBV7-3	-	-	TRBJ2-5	TGTGCCAGCAGCTTAATACGTTCGGGGGAAGTTTACTTC	CASSLIRSGEVYF
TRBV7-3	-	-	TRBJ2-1	TGTGCCAGCAGCTTAATAGGCGGCACCCAGATAGATGAGCAGTTCTTC	CASSLIGGTQIDEQFF
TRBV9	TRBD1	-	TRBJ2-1	TGTGCCAGCAGCGTAGCGCGAGGGACAGTGGGGTACAATGAGCAGTTCTTC	CASSVARGTVGYNEQFF
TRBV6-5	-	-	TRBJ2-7	TGTGCCAGCAGTTGGGCTGGCCCCTACGAGCAGTACTTC	CASSWAGPYEQYF
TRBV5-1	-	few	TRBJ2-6	TGCGCCAGCAGCGGTCGGGCAGGCCGGGGCTTCTCTGGGGCCAACGTCCTGACTTTC	CASSGRAGRGFSGANVLTF
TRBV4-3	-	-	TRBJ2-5	TGCGCCAGCAGCCCCGGAAGGACGGGGGAGACCCAGTACTTC	CASSPGRTGETQYF
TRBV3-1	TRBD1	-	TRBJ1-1	TGTGCCAGCAGCCCCCGCCCCGGACAGGGGATAGTGAACACTGAAGCTTTCTTT	CASSPRPGQGIVNTEAFF
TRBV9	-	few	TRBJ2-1	TGTGCCAGCAGCGTTTCTCTGACGGGGTCCTACAATGAGCAGTTCTTC	CASSVSLTGSYNEQFF
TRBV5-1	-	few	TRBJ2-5	TGCGCCAGCAGCTTGGCTCCTACATCACGAGAGACCCAGTACTTC	CASSLAPTSRETQYF
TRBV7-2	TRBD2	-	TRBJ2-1	TGTGCCAGCAGCTTAGCGGTGCGGTCTAGCGGGAGTGAGCAGTTCTTC	CASSLAVRSSGSEQFF
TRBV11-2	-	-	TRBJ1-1	TGTGCCAGCAGCTTAGATGGGGGAGGGGGGGCAGAAGCTTTCTTT	CASSLDGGGGAEAFF
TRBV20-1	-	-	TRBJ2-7	TGCAGTGCTAAGGGGGACACTGACCCGGGGGAGCAGTACTTC	CSAKGDTDPGEQYF
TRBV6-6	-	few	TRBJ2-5	TGTGCCAGCACTCCTCAGCCAGGGAGAGAGACCCAGTACTTC	CASTPQPGRETQYF
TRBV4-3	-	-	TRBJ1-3	TGCGCCAGCAGCCAACGGACTCCTAACTCTGGAAACACCATATATTTT	CASSQRTPNSGNTIYF
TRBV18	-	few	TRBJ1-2	TGTGCCAGCTCACCAGAGGAGAGAAACAGGGCTAACTATGGCTACACCTTC	CASSPEERNRANYGYTF
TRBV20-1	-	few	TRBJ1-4	TGCAGTGCTAGAGTTCCCCCAGCAACTAATGAAAAACTGTTTTTT	CSARVPPATNEKLFF
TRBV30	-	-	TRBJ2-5	TGTGCCTGGAGTGGAAAGAGGAGCCAAGAGACCCAGTACTTC	CAWSGKRSQETQYF
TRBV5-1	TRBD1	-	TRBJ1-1	TGCGCCAGCAGCTTGGGACAGGGGGCGCGGGGCACTGAAGCTTTCTTT	CASSLGQGARGTEAFF
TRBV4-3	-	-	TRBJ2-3	TGCGCCAGCAGCCAAGACGCCCCCGGGCCGTACCGGAGAGATACGCAGTATTTT	CASSQDAPGPYRRDTQYF
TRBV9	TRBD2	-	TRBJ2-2	TGTGCCAGCACCTGGACTAGCGAGGCCGGGGAGCTGTTTTTT	CASTWTSEAGELFF
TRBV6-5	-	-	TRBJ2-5	TGTGCCAGCAGCCCCCTGGGCGGAGAACCCCAGTACTTC	CASSPLGGEPQYF
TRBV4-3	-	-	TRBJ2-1	TGCGCCAGCAGCCAAGTAGGCTGGGAGCAGTTCTTC	CASSQVGWEQFF
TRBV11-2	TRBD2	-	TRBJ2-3	TGTGCCAGCAGCCGATGGAGCGGGGGGGCCGGAGATACGCAGTATTTT	CASSRWSGGAGDTQYF
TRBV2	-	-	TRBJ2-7	TGTGCCAGCACGGACTCGGCTTCTTACGAGCAGTACTTC	CASTDSASYEQYF
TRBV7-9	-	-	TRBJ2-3	TGTGCCAGCAGCTTGGCGGGATCCACAGATACGCGGTATTTT	CASSLAGSTDTRYF
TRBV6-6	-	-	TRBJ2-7	TGTGCCAGCAGTTACCGGGAAGACTACGAGCAGTACTTC	CASSYREDYEQYF
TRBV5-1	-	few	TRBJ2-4	TGCGCCAGCAGCTTGGTTCGGGGAGACATTCAGTACTTC	CASSLVRGDIQYF
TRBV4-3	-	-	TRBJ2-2	TGCGCCAGCAGCCCACGACTGAGCTACACCGGGGAGCTGTTTTTT	CASSPRLSYTGELFF
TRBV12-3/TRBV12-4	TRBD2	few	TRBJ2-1	TGTGCCAGCAGGAGTCTAGCGGGGTACAATGAGCAGTTCTTC	CASRSLAGYNEQFF
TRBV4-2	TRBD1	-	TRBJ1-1	TGTGCCAGCAGCCAAGAACAGGGGATGGCTGAAGCTTTCTTT	CASSQEQGMAEAFF
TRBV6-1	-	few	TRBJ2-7	TGTGCCAGCAGTGAAGCCGCGGCAGGGATATCCTACGAGCAGTACTTC	CASSEAAAGISYEQYF
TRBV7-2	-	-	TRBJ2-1	TGTGCCAGCAGCCCAGAACAGGCAAACAATGAGCAGTTCTTC	CASSPEQANNEQFF
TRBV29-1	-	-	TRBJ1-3	TGCAGCGTGCGCCCAGCCGGGACCTCTGGAAACACCATATATTTT	CSVRPAGTSGNTIYF
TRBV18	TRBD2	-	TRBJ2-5	TGTGCCAGCTCACCAGATCCAGCGGGGGGGACAGAGACCCAGTACTTC	CASSPDPAGGTETQYF